A selection of T cell receptor beta chains follows, all from one sample in a study of CD8 T cells in ankylosing spondylitis. TCRdb called the 5' RACE reads again in MiXCR, with one record for every CDR3 protein. The sample comprises 80,000 to 90,000 distinct CDR3 sequences, under 30% of which are singletons, and 45% to 65% rests with the top ten. The sample comprised blood, either unsorted or a sorted T cell fraction (not recorded which). The receptors come from a male donor with ankylosing spondylitis or in good health (not recorded which). CDR3s include the opening cysteine and the closing phenylalanine or tryptophan. D genes are given only for firm matches. Clone sizes are given selectively: once, few, many, or a class where the clone is expanded.

>TRBV25-1|TRBJ1-2|NA|NA
CASSPVGGNYGYTF
TGTGCCAGCAGCCCGGTAGGGGGAAACTATGGCTACACCTTC
>TRBV5-1|TRBJ1-4|NA|few
CASSSGGLAGDEKLFF
TGCGCCAGCAGCTCGGGAGGATTGGCAGGAGATGAAAAACTGTTTTTT
>TRBV5-1|TRBJ1-2|TRBD1|few
CASSFRDRDYSGYTF
TGCGCCAGCAGCTTCCGCGACAGGGATTATAGTGGCTACACCTTC
>TRBV9|TRBJ1-1|NA|few
CASSADVAGSAFF
TGTGCCAGCAGCGCGGACGTCGCCGGCAGCGCTTTCTTT
>TRBV5-1|TRBJ2-7|NA|NA
CASSLNSDEQYF
TGCGCCAGCAGCTTGAACAGCGACGAGCAGTACTTC
>TRBV7-9|TRBJ1-1|NA|NA
CASSHRTVNTEAFF
TGTGCCAGCAGCCACCGGACGGTGAACACTGAAGCTTTCTTT
>TRBV29-1|TRBJ2-5|NA|few
CSVVTTETQYF
TGCAGCGTAGTGACAACGGAGACCCAGTACTTC
>TRBV5-6|TRBJ2-3|NA|NA
CASSSPGRRTDTQYF
TGTGCCAGCAGCTCACCGGGACGCCGCACAGATACGCAGTATTTT
>TRBV12-3/TRBV12-4|TRBJ2-1|NA|few
CASSGGLSYNEQFF
TGTGCCAGCAGTGGTGGGCTCTCCTACAATGAGCAGTTCTTC
>TRBV9|TRBJ2-2|NA|many
CASSVGLSTGELFF
TGTGCCAGCAGCGTAGGTTTGTCCACCGGGGAGCTGTTTTTT
>TRBV7-8|TRBJ1-1|NA|NA
CASSSPVGITEAFF
TGTGCCAGCAGCTCACCAGTGGGCATCACTGAAGCTTTCTTT
>TRBV11-3|TRBJ2-1|TRBD2|NA
CASSTSGPSSYNEQFF
TGTGCCAGCAGCACTAGCGGGCCAAGCTCCTACAATGAGCAGTTCTTC
>TRBV18|TRBJ2-5|NA|few
CASSPAFQETQYF
TGTGCCAGCTCACCTGCATTCCAAGAGACCCAGTACTTC
>TRBV7-9|TRBJ1-3|NA|NA
CASSPTVPSGNTIYF
TGTGCCAGCAGCCCCACGGTTCCCTCTGGAAACACCATATATTTT
>TRBV24-1|TRBJ2-5|TRBD1|once
CATSDSYRGETQYF
TGTGCCACCAGTGATTCCTACAGGGGAGAGACCCAGTACTTC
>TRBV7-2|TRBJ2-1|TRBD2|NA
CASSTPTSGYNEQFF
TGTGCCAGCAGCACACCGACTAGCGGATACAATGAGCAGTTCTTC
>TRBV3-1|TRBJ2-3|TRBD2|NA
CASSQGPAGVDTQYF
TGTGCCAGCAGCCAGGGCCCAGCGGGAGTAGATACGCAGTATTTT
>TRBV5-1|TRBJ2-1|TRBD2|NA
CASSLRLLAGSDEQFF
TGCGCCAGCAGCTTGCGCTTGCTAGCGGGATCGGATGAGCAGTTCTTC
>TRBV7-2|TRBJ2-1|NA|many
CASSLGDVNEQFF
TGTGCCAGCAGCTTAGGAGACGTGAATGAGCAGTTCTTC
>TRBV10-3|TRBJ2-2|TRBD2|few
CAIRNPGAGGGGELFF
TGTGCCATCAGAAACCCTGGAGCGGGAGGTGGCGGGGAGCTGTTTTTT
>TRBV7-3|TRBJ1-6|NA|few
CASSPRAVSDNSPLHF
TGTGCCAGCAGCCCCCGTGCAGTTAGCGATAATTCACCCCTCCACTTT
>TRBV7-3|TRBJ2-3|NA|NA
CASSLGLGTADLYF
TGTGCCAGCAGCTTAGGCCTAGGAACTGCGGACCTGTATTTT
>TRBV5-5|TRBJ1-4|NA|NA
CASSLIAGEKLFF
TGTGCCAGCAGCTTAATCGCAGGTGAAAAACTGTTTTTT
>TRBV20-1|TRBJ2-1|NA|NA
CSARSGTAAVNEQFF
TGCAGTGCTAGGTCCGGGACGGCCGCAGTTAACGAGCAGTTCTTC
>TRBV6-5|TRBJ2-5|NA|few
CASSYQGAFRETQYF
TGTGCCAGCAGTTACCAAGGGGCCTTTCGGGAGACCCAGTACTTC
>TRBV20-1|TRBJ2-7|TRBD2|NA
CSASATSGSFEQYF
TGCAGTGCTAGTGCTACTAGCGGGAGCTTCGAGCAGTACTTC
>TRBV5-1|TRBJ2-7|TRBD1|NA
CASSPDRDRGYEQYF
TGCGCCAGCAGCCCGGATAGGGACAGGGGCTACGAGCAGTACTTC
>TRBV15|TRBJ1-2|TRBD1|NA
CATSRDDRDYGYTF
TGTGCCACCAGCAGGGATGACAGGGACTATGGCTACACCTTC
>TRBV27|TRBJ1-2|NA|few
CASSPLGGGGYTF
TGTGCCAGCTCCCCCCTTGGTGGAGGCGGCTACACCTTC